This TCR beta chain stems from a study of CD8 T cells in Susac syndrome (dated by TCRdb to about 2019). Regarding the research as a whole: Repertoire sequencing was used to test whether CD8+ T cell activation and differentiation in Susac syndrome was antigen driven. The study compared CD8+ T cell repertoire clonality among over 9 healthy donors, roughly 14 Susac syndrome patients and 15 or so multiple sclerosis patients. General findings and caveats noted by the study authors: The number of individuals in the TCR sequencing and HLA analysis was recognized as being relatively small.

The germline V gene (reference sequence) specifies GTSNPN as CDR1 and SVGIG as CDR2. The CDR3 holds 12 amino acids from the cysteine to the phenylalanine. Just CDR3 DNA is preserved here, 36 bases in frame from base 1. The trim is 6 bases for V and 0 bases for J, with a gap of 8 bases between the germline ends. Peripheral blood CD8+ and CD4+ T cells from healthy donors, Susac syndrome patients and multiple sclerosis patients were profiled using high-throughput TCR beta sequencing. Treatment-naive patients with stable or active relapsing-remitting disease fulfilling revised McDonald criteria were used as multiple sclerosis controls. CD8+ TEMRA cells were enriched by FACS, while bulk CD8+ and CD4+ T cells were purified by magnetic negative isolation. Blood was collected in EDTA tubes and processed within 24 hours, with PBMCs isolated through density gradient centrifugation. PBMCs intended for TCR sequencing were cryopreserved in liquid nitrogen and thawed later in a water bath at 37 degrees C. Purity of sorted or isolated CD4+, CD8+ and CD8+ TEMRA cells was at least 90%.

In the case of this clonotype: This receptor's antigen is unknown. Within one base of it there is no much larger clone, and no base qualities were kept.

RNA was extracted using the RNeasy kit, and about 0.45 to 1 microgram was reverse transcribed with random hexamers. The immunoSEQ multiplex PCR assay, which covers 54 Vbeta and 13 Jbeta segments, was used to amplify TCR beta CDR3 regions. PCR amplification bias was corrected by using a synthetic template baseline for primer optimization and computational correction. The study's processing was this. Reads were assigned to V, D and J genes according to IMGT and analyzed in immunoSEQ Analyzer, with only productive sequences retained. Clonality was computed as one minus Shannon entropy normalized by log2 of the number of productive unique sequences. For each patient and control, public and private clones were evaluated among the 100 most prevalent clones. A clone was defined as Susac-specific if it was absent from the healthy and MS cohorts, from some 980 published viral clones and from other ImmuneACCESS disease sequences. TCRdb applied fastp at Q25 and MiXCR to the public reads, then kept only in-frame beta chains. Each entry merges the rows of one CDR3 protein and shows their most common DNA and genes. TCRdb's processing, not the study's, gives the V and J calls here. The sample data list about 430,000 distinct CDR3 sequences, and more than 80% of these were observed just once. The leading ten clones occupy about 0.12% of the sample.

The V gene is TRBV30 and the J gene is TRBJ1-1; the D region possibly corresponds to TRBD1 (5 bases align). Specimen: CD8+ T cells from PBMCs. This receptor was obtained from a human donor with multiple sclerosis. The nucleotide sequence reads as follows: TGTGCCTGTATGGGGGTGAACACTGAAGCTTTCTTT. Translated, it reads CACMGVNTEAFF.